This TCR beta chain stems from a study of CD8 T cells in Susac syndrome. Overall study findings and caveats: The CD4+ T cell repertoires, which came from Susac syndrome patients, showed no sign of clonal expansion.

With random hexamers, reverse transcription was performed on about 0.5 to 1 ug of RNA. By means of immunoSEQ multiplex PCR, TCR beta CDR3 spanning 54 Vbeta and 13 Jbeta underwent amplification. TCRdb reprocessed the immunoSEQ multiplex PCR reads with MiXCR, giving one entry per CDR3 protein. The table records approximately 180,000 distinct CDR3 sequences, 75% to 95% of them present only once. The CDR3 loop spans 15 amino acids. Trimming removed 1 base at V and 2 bases at J, with 10 bases between. In germline, CDR1 is SGHVS, CDR2 FNYEAQ. TCR beta was sequenced from blood CD8+ and CD4+ T cells. Recently defined diagnostic criteria for definite or probable disease were fulfilled by Susac syndrome patients. A remark on this clonotype: Antigen specificity is unknown.

The J gene is TRBJ2-3, the V gene TRBV7-6; possible D gene TRBD2, 5 bases. The sequenced sample was CD4+ T cells from PBMCs. This TCR was recovered from a human donor with Susac syndrome. The CDR3 is CASSLDGGPTDTQYF. The CDR3 nucleotides are TGTGCCAGCAGCTTAGATGGAGGTCCCACAGATACGCAGTATTTT.